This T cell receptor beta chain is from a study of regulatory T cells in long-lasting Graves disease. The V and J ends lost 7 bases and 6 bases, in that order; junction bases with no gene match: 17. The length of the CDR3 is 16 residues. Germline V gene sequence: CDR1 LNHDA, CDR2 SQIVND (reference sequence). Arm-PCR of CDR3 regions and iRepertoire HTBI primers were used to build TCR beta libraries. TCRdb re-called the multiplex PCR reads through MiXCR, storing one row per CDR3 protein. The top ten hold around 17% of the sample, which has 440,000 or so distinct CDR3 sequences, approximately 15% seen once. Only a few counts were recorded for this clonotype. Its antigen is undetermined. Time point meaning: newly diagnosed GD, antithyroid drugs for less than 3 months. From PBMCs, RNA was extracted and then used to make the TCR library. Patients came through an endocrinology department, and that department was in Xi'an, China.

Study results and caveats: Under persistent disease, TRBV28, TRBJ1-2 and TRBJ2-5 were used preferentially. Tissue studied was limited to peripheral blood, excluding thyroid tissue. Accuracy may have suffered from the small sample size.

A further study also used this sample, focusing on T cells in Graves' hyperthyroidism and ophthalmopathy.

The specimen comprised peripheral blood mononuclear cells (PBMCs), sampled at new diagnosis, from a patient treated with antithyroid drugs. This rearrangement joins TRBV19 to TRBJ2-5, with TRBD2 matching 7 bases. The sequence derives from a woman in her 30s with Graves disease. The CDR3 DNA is TGTGCCAGTAATCGGGTGGGTCGGGAGGCCCTTCAGACCCAGTACTTC. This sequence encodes CASNRVGREALQTQYF.